This entry is about one T cell receptor beta chain. No antigen is known for it. Data came from immunoSEQ multiplex PCR; TCRdb stores just in-frame clones and leaves some out. The sample records 80,000 or so clones, 84% being singletons. The germline gives CDR1 SGHAT, CDR2 FQDESV (reference sequence). The CDR3 has 13 residues. The V and J ends lost 5 bases and 7 bases, in that order; junction bases with no gene match: 4. This record comes from a study of OX40 agonist ivuxolimab in advanced cancers. Overall study: Partial response was recorded in three patients: one hepatocellular carcinoma and two cutaneous melanoma cases. General study findings and limits: Within 6 weeks, CD4+ and CD8+ blood T cells expanded clonally at 0.1 to 3.0 mg/kg.

The chain has TRBV11-1 and TRBJ1-5; 8 bases are a match to TRBD1. The clonotype was recovered from an adult with an advanced solid tumor such as melanoma, head and neck, liver or kidney cancer. This specimen consisted of CD4+ or CD8+ T cells sorted from blood, obtained in a trial of the OX40 agonist ivuxolimab. The CDR3 spells CASSLTGGQPQHF. CDR3 nucleotides: TGTGCCAGCAGCCTTACAGGGGGACAGCCCCAGCATTTT.